A selection of T cell receptor beta chains follows, all from one sample in a study of CD8 T cells in Susac syndrome. TCRdb independently ran MiXCR on the immunoSEQ multiplex PCR reads; one entry per CDR3 protein. The table includes 150,000 to 200,000 distinct CDR3 sequences, about 94% detected once. Material: CD4+ T cells from PBMCs. These receptors originate from a human donor with multiple sclerosis. Each CDR3 is given with its conserved first and last residue. D genes are given only for firm matches.

CDR3 length: 13; J gene: TRBJ1-2; D gene: TRBD1; V gene: TRBV29-1; CDR3 protein: CSVTTGGDYGYTF
CDR3 length: 12; J gene: TRBJ1-2; D gene: .; V gene: TRBV2; CDR3 protein: CAIPFGDYGYTF
CDR3 length: 13; J gene: TRBJ2-1; D gene: .; V gene: TRBV2; CDR3 protein: CASSDLSYNEQFF
CDR3 length: 12; J gene: TRBJ2-2; D gene: .; V gene: TRBV29-1; CDR3 protein: CSVVWRTGELFF
CDR3 length: 14; J gene: TRBJ1-5; D gene: .; V gene: TRBV20-1; CDR3 protein: CSARKTDSNQPQHF
CDR3 length: 15; J gene: TRBJ2-3; D gene: TRBD2; V gene: TRBV20-1; CDR3 protein: CSARDPLAGTDTQYF
CDR3 length: 14; J gene: TRBJ2-3; D gene: TRBD2; V gene: TRBV6-5; CDR3 protein: CASSSGLATDTQYF
CDR3 length: 16; J gene: TRBJ1-1; D gene: TRBD1; V gene: TRBV7-9; CDR3 protein: CASSAADRGVGTEAFF
CDR3 length: 15; J gene: TRBJ2-7; D gene: .; V gene: TRBV6-5; CDR3 protein: CASSYSEGVSYEQYF
CDR3 length: 16; J gene: TRBJ1-5; D gene: .; V gene: TRBV7-9; CDR3 protein: CASSLVSGLGNQPQHF
CDR3 length: 14; J gene: TRBJ2-5; D gene: .; V gene: TRBV27; CDR3 protein: CASSSHLDQETQYF
CDR3 length: 13; J gene: TRBJ1-2; D gene: .; V gene: TRBV6-5; CDR3 protein: CASSSQGLGGYTF
CDR3 length: 15; J gene: TRBJ2-5; D gene: TRBD2; V gene: TRBV28; CDR3 protein: CASSSPSGTRETQYF
CDR3 length: 14; J gene: TRBJ2-7; D gene: TRBD2; V gene: TRBV7-2; CDR3 protein: CASSSSGGVYEQYF
CDR3 length: 14; J gene: TRBJ2-1; D gene: .; V gene: TRBV5-1; CDR3 protein: CASGYGGVNNEQFF
CDR3 length: 15; J gene: TRBJ2-7; D gene: .; V gene: TRBV28; CDR3 protein: CASTEGREVSYEQYF
CDR3 length: 10; J gene: TRBJ1-1; D gene: .; V gene: TRBV30; CDR3 protein: CAWMNTEAFF
CDR3 length: 17; J gene: TRBJ2-1; D gene: .; V gene: TRBV18; CDR3 protein: CASSQTGGQSSYNEQFF
CDR3 length: 14; J gene: TRBJ2-3; D gene: .; V gene: TRBV3-1; CDR3 protein: CASSPAWGTDTQYF
CDR3 length: 14; J gene: TRBJ1-1; D gene: .; V gene: TRBV20-1; CDR3 protein: CSARFAGTTGQAFF
CDR3 length: 12; J gene: TRBJ2-7; D gene: .; V gene: TRBV29-1; CDR3 protein: CSAALRSYEQYF
CDR3 length: 14; J gene: TRBJ2-7; D gene: TRBD1; V gene: TRBV29-1; CDR3 protein: CSVRPGQGVYEQYF
CDR3 length: 11; J gene: TRBJ2-5; D gene: .; V gene: TRBV12-3/TRBV12-4; CDR3 protein: CASRRQKTQYF
CDR3 length: 18; J gene: TRBJ2-7; D gene: .; V gene: TRBV7-6; CDR3 protein: CASSEHNRGTHGTYEQYF
CDR3 length: 11; J gene: TRBJ2-7; D gene: .; V gene: TRBV29-1; CDR3 protein: CSVEAGSGQYF
CDR3 length: 15; J gene: TRBJ1-6; D gene: .; V gene: TRBV20-1; CDR3 protein: CSARPADSHNSPLHF
CDR3 length: 16; J gene: TRBJ2-5; D gene: TRBD2; V gene: TRBV29-1; CDR3 protein: CSVAGLAGAIQETQYF
CDR3 length: 14; J gene: TRBJ1-2; D gene: .; V gene: TRBV2; CDR3 protein: CASSTGSDNYGYTF
CDR3 length: 12; J gene: TRBJ1-5; D gene: TRBD1; V gene: TRBV20-1; CDR3 protein: CSAGDREQPQHF
CDR3 length: 13; J gene: TRBJ2-4; D gene: TRBD2; V gene: TRBV29-1; CDR3 protein: CSVSGTTQNIQYF
CDR3 length: 15; J gene: TRBJ2-3; D gene: TRBD1; V gene: TRBV30; CDR3 protein: CAWSNRDRGGVAQYF
CDR3 length: 14; J gene: TRBJ2-7; D gene: .; V gene: TRBV28; CDR3 protein: CASSLGGHPYEQYF
CDR3 length: 13; J gene: TRBJ1-2; D gene: .; V gene: TRBV20-1; CDR3 protein: CSARHTSNYGYTF
CDR3 length: 13; J gene: TRBJ2-1; D gene: .; V gene: TRBV3-1; CDR3 protein: CASSPIGLNEQFF
CDR3 length: 14; J gene: TRBJ1-4; D gene: .; V gene: TRBV12-3/TRBV12-4; CDR3 protein: CASRRDPGGVKLFF
CDR3 length: 15; J gene: TRBJ2-7; D gene: .; V gene: TRBV7-9; CDR3 protein: CASSSEASRSYEQYF
CDR3 length: 13; J gene: TRBJ2-3; D gene: .; V gene: TRBV3-1; CDR3 protein: CASSQDRGDTQYF
CDR3 length: 13; J gene: TRBJ1-1; D gene: .; V gene: TRBV12-3/TRBV12-4; CDR3 protein: CASNTGKETEAFF
CDR3 length: 13; J gene: TRBJ2-3; D gene: .; V gene: TRBV12-3/TRBV12-4; CDR3 protein: CASSVLATDTQYF